This T cell receptor beta chain was captured in a study of T cell responses to AZD1222 COVID-19 vaccine. Across the whole study: Second doses at about 4 or about 12 weeks were pooled. General study points: The number of AZD1222 recipients seropositive at baseline was only six. Clonal diversity may have been underestimated in mostly white British donors.

Concerning this clone itself: Its antigen is as yet unknown.

Profiled with immunoSEQ multiplex PCR; TCRdb holds only in-frame clones, not every one. The sample contains some 140,000 clones, more than 85% of which appear only once. Germline CDR1 MDHEN, CDR2 SYDVKM. Trimming left V 6 bases short and J 1 base short, with 12 bases between. The CDR3 is 15 residues long. The V and J genes are TRBV28 and TRBJ1-4; D perhaps matches TRBD1 (6 bases). The sample was peripheral blood, taken on day 0 of AZD1222 vaccination. The sequence was obtained from an adult in good health. CDR3 bases: TGTGCCAGCAGCCCTACAGGGCGAACTAATGAAAAACTGTTTTTT. As protein: CASSPTGRTNEKLFF.